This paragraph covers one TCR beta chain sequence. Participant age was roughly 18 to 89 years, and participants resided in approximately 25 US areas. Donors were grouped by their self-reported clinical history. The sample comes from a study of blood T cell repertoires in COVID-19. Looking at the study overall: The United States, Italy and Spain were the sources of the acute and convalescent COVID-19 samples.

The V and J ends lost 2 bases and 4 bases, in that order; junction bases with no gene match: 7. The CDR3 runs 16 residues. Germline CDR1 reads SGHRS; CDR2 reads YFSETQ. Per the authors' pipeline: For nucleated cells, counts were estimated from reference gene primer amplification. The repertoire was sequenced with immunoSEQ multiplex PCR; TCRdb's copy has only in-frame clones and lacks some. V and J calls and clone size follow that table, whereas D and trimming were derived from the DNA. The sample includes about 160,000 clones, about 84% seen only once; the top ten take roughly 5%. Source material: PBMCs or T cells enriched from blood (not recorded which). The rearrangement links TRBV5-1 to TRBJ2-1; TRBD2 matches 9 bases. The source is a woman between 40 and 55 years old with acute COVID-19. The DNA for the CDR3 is TGCGCCAGCAGCTTTACGGGACTAGCCCTTTACAATGAGCAGTTCTTC. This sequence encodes CASSFTGLALYNEQFF. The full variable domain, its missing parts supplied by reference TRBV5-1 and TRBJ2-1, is KAGVTQTPRYLIKTRGQQVTLSCSPISGHRSVSWYQQTPGQGLQFLFEYFSETQRNKGNFPGRFSGRQFSNSRSEMNVSTLELGDSALYLCASSFTGLALYNEQFFGPGTRLTVL.